These 29 T cell receptor beta chains were all obtained from the same sample, sequenced in a study of CD8+ T cells in alopecia areata. cDNA prepared by RNA extraction and subsequent reverse transcription served as the template for sequencing. The assay was immunoSEQ multiplex PCR, and TCRdb's table has in-frame clones only and misses some. The sample records about 180,000 clones, roughly 59% being singletons. Sequenced here: CD4+ T cells sorted from blood, sampled at week 0. All receptors derive from a human donor with alopecia areata.

V and J are TRBV30 and TRBJ2-7, with 10 bases identical to TRBD1. V was clipped by 3 bases and J by 8 bases; unmatched bases: 7. The CDR3 is made up of 13 amino acids. The germline V gene encodes CDR1 GTSNPN and CDR2 SVGIG (reference sequence). The CDR3 is CAWSGDRGLKQYF. The DNA of the CDR3 is TGTGCCTGGAGCGGTGACAGGGGGCTCAAGCAGTACTTC.

CDR3 nucleotide sequence: TGTGCCAGCAGTCCCCTTGGGGCTGGCTATAATTCACCCCTCCACTTT. It specifies CASSPLGAGYNSPLHF. The V call is TRBV27, the J call TRBJ1-6; D possibly corresponds to TRBD1 (5 bases). V lost 5 bases and J lost 3, with 14 bases in between. Per germline, CDR1 MNHEY and CDR2 SMNVEV (reference sequence). The CDR3 extends over 16 amino acids.

The V and J genes are TRBV4-1 and TRBJ1-2; D is ambiguous. The V gene's germline CDR1 is MGHRA and CDR2 YSYEKL. Deletions cut 0 bases from V and 8 bases from J, with 16 bases between. The CDR3 runs to 15 residues. CDR3 sequence reads: CASSQDTPRPSGYTF. CDR3 DNA: TGCGCCAGCAGCCAAGACACGCCAAGGCCTTCGGGCTACACCTTC.

V gene TRBV30 combines with J gene TRBJ1-1, with unresolved D. Per germline, CDR1 GTSNPN and CDR2 SVGIG (reference sequence). CDR3 length equals 11 residues. V was shortened by 2 bases and J by 5 bases, with 6 bases between the two germline ends. The CDR3 DNA follows: TGTGCCTGGAGTCGAGGGACTGAAGCTTTCTTT. Translating it yields CAWSRGTEAFF.

The chain combines TRBV7-2 with TRBJ2-1; D may be TRBD2 (6 bases). Looked up from germline, CDR1 is SGHTA and CDR2 is FQGNSA. The length of the CDR3 is 16 residues. With 8 bases removed from V and 4 bases from J, the gap between germline ends came to 21 bases. CDR3 sequence reads: CASVISAGRPYNEQFF. CDR3 DNA: TGTGCCAGCGTTATCTCAGCGGGCAGGCCGTACAATGAGCAGTTCTTC.

The V call is TRBV6-5, the J call TRBJ1-2; a weak D match, TRBD1 (5 bases). The germline V gene encodes CDR1 MNHEY and CDR2 SVGAGI. V lost 6 bases and J 4 bases, leaving 12 bases between the germline ends. The CDR3 has 13 residues. This CDR3 is CASRTSGGYGYTF. In DNA, the CDR3 is TGTGCCAGCAGAACGTCCGGGGGCTATGGCTACACCTTC.

The V and J genes are TRBV7-2 and TRBJ2-7; 9 nucleotides agree with TRBD2. Losses at the gene ends were 4 bases for V and 0 bases for J; bases not matched to a gene: 4. Germline CDR1 is SGHTA and CDR2 is FQGNSA. The CDR3 has 15 residues. CDR3 bases: TGTGCCAGCAGCTCCGGGACTAGCTTCTCCTACGAGCAGTACTTC. Protein sequence: CASSSGTSFSYEQYF.

This clone has only a few counts. V usage is TRBV21-1 and J usage is TRBJ2-2; the table's D call, TRBD1, was not checked against the DNA. TRBV21-1 has pseudogene status. This CDR3 spans 14 amino acids. CDR3: CASSVTAEIGELFF. The CDR3 DNA sequence: TGTGCCAGCAGCGTAACAGCTGAAATAGGGGAGCTGTTTTTT.

The table lists this clone with a few counts. The rearrangement uses TRBV29-1 and TRBJ1-2; D is perhaps TRBD1 (5 bases). Trimming stripped 5 bases from V and 2 bases from J, with 9 bases between. The CDR3 runs to 12 residues. Germline V lookup: CDR1 SQVTM, CDR2 ANQGSEA. DNA of the CDR3: TGCAGCGTTATGACAGAGAACTATGGCTACACCTTC. Amino acid sequence: CSVMTENYGYTF.

This clone has only a few counts. This chain links TRBV29-1 with TRBJ2-3, with D unclear. Germline CDR1 and CDR2: SQVTM and ANQGSEA. The V end was cut by 4 bases, the J end by 4 bases, with 6 bases between. The CDR3 consists of 11 residues. The CDR3 is CSVVQADTQYF. Here the CDR3 DNA reads TGCAGCGTTGTCCAGGCAGATACGCAGTATTTT.

The rearrangement links TRBV5-1 to TRBJ2-7; 15 nucleotides line up with TRBD2. CDR3 length equals 18 residues. Looked up from germline, CDR1 is SGHRS and CDR2 is YFSETQ. Trimming cost V 3 bases and J 0 bases; bases outside gene matches: 7. CDR3 nucleotides: TGCGCCAGCAGCTCGGGACTAGCGGGGGGTTCGACCTCCTACGAGCAGTACTTC. Translated: CASSSGLAGGSTSYEQYF.

The sample holds one count of this clone. The chain has TRBV30 and TRBJ1-6, with 7 positions matching TRBD1. Germline-derived CDR1 and CDR2 are GTSNPN and SVGIG (reference sequence). The J segment lost 8 bases and the V segment lost 3 bases, leaving 7 bases of the junction unmatched. This CDR3 contains 14 residues. CDR3 DNA sequence: TGTGCCTGGAGCGTGGGACAGCGGGATTCACCCCTCCACTTT. This codes for CAWSVGQRDSPLHF.

The chain employs TRBV23-1 and TRBJ1-6; the D is unclear. TRBV23-1 is assigned to the ORF class and has an uncertain function. The V gene lost 4 bases and the J gene lost 6 bases, with 7 bases spanning the gap. There are 13 residues in the CDR3. CDR3 DNA: TGCGCCAGCAGTCCCGACCCTAATTCACCCCTCCACTTT. Translating gives CASSPDPNSPLHF.

The V gene is TRBV29-1, the J gene TRBJ1-2, with D possibly being TRBD1 (6 bases). Deletions cut 7 bases from V and 7 bases from J, with 19 bases between. The CDR3 is 13 residues long. CDR1 is SQVTM and CDR2 is ANQGSEA in the germline V gene. CDR3 DNA sequence: TGCAGCGCCACTACCACAGGGTTAGGTGGCTACACCTTC. As protein: CSATTTGLGGYTF.

The chain carries TRBV30 and TRBJ2-7; D is possibly TRBD1 (6 bases). CDR3 length: 12 amino acids. Germline V gene lookup returns CDR1 GTSNPN and CDR2 SVGIG (reference sequence). V dropped 5 bases and J dropped 4 bases, with 12 bases sitting between them. In DNA, the CDR3 is TGTGCCTGGCACCTACAGGGTTACGAGCAGTACTTC. Translation: CAWHLQGYEQYF.

V is TRBV30 and J is TRBJ1-5; 9 bases map to TRBD1. The CDR3 has 15 amino acids. Germline V gene sequence: CDR1 GTSNPN, CDR2 SVGIG (reference sequence). The V segment lost 1 base and the J segment 5 bases; nucleotides outside the gene matches: 6. CDR3 in amino acids: CAWSARRTGDQPQHF. CDR3 DNA: TGTGCCTGGAGTGCCCGGAGGACAGGGGATCAGCCCCAGCATTTT.

The gene calls are TRBV30 and TRBJ1-6; 8 nucleotides align to TRBD1. The germline V gene has CDR1 GTSNPN and CDR2 SVGIG (reference sequence). The CDR3 runs 13 residues. Unmatched junction bases numbered 7, after V lost 5 bases and J lost 10 bases. DNA of the CDR3: TGTGCCTGGGCCGGACAGGGAGGATCACCCCTCCACTTT. This codes for CAWAGQGGSPLHF.

The J gene is TRBJ2-7, the V gene TRBV30; D possibly matches TRBD1 or TRBD2 (5 bases each). This CDR3 spans 12 amino acids. V was cut by 3 bases and J by 2 bases, with 8 bases left in between. In germline, CDR1 is GTSNPN, CDR2 SVGIG (reference sequence). The CDR3 spells CAWRLGAYEQYF. In DNA, the CDR3 is TGTGCCTGGAGATTGGGGGCCTACGAGCAGTACTTC.

The V call is TRBV5-1, the J call TRBJ1-1, with D maybe TRBD1 (6 bases). Germline CDR1 SGHRS, CDR2 YFSETQ. The germline V and J ends were trimmed by 4 bases and 4 bases, with 14 bases remaining between them. The CDR3 has 14 amino acids. The CDR3 coding sequence is TGCGCCAGCAGCCTGATGACAGGCCGCACTGAAGCTTTCTTT. This gives the protein CASSLMTGRTEAFF.

The rearrangement uses TRBV10-3 and TRBJ2-7; 7 bases match TRBD1. V lost 6 bases and J lost 5; bases outside the gene matches: 7. From germline, CDR1 is ENHRY and CDR2 SYGVKD. This CDR3 comprises 13 residues. The CDR3 nucleotides read TGTGCCATCAGGGGGACAGTAAACCACGAGCAGTACTTC. Translated: CAIRGTVNHEQYF.

Only a few counts were recorded for this clone. Other DNA sequences in the same sample also yield this CDR3. The rearrangement links TRBV30 to TRBJ1-5; D gene unclear. Germline-derived CDR1 and CDR2 are GTSNPN and SVGIG (reference sequence). Between the trimmed V and J ends, which lost 0 bases and 0 bases, there was a span of 3 bases. The length of the CDR3 is 13 residues. The CDR3 coding sequence is TGTGCCTGGAGTGTGGGTAGCAATCAGCCCCAGCATTTT. This sequence encodes CAWSVGSNQPQHF.

This clone was detected a few times. The chain links TRBV7-2 to TRBJ2-4; weak D call: TRBD1 (5 bases). The germline gives CDR1 SGHTA, CDR2 FQGNSA. V lost 1 base to trimming and J lost 4 bases, with 8 bases between them. The CDR3 is 14 residues long. For the CDR3, the DNA is TGTGCCAGCAGCTTAGACTCAGGGAAAAACATTCAGTACTTC. Protein product: CASSLDSGKNIQYF.

In its sample, this clone was seen a few times. This chain uses TRBV29-1 with TRBJ2-5; D gene uncertain. This CDR3 spans 11 amino acids. Germline-derived CDR1 and CDR2 are SQVTM and ANQGSEA. V lost 5 bases and J lost 2, with 6 bases in between. The CDR3 loop reads CSVLPQETQYF. The DNA for the CDR3 is TGCAGCGTTCTGCCGCAAGAGACCCAGTACTTC.

This chain uses TRBV7-2 with TRBJ2-1, with D maybe TRBD2 (6 bases). Trimming left V 10 bases short and J 4 bases short, with 14 bases between. The CDR3 consists of 13 residues. Germline-derived CDR1 and CDR2 are SGHTA and FQGNSA. CDR3 amino acids: CATHTGEYNEQFF. CDR3 coding DNA: TGTGCCACCCACACGGGGGAATACAATGAGCAGTTCTTC.

This clone was seen a few times. This chain uses TRBV7-2 with TRBJ2-7, with TRBD2 matching 11 bases. The V gene's germline CDR1 is SGHTA and CDR2 FQGNSA. Trimming took 4 bases from V and 3 from J; bases not matched to a gene: 14. This CDR3 comprises 18 residues. CDR3 DNA: TGTGCCAGCAGCTCCCGCCCGAATAGCGGGGGGGCCTTCTACGAGCAGTACTTC. It encodes CASSSRPNSGGAFYEQYF.

This clone came up a few times. The chain carries TRBV4-3 and TRBJ2-7; 7 bases map to TRBD1. V was clipped by 4 bases and J by 3 bases; unmatched bases: 12. This CDR3 is built from 16 residues. In germline, CDR1 is LGHNA, CDR2 YSLEER. The CDR3 nucleotides read TGCGCCAGCAGCCCGGGCAACCGGGACAGAGTCTACGAGCAGTACTTC. This codes for CASSPGNRDRVYEQYF.

The chain couples TRBV6-6 to TRBJ1-2, with D uncertain. Germline CDR1 reads MNHNY; CDR2 reads SVGAGI (reference sequence). The CDR3 runs 13 residues. The germline V and J ends were trimmed by 6 bases and 5 bases, with 13 bases remaining between them. The CDR3 bases are TGTGCCAGCAGCGCGGGAGGCGAGTATGGCTACACCTTC. Translation gives CASSAGGEYGYTF.

This chain uses TRBV6-6 with TRBJ1-4; possible D gene TRBD1, 5 bases. Germline CDR1 is MNHNY and CDR2 is SVGAGI (reference sequence). This CDR3 is built from 13 residues. V lost 6 bases to trimming and J lost 14 bases, with 19 bases between them. The CDR3 protein is CASSLSRQKGLFF. Written as DNA, the CDR3 is TGTGCCAGCAGCCTTTCCCGACAGAAAGGGCTGTTTTTT.

The CDR3 nucleotides are TGTGCCAGCAGCCCCAACCCCGATACGCAGTATTTT. Its protein product is CASSPNPDTQYF. This chain joins TRBV7-2 and TRBJ2-3; D call uncertain. Germline loops: CDR1 SGHTA, CDR2 FQGNSA. Deletions cut 5 bases from V and 6 bases from J, with 9 bases between. This CDR3 comprises 12 residues.